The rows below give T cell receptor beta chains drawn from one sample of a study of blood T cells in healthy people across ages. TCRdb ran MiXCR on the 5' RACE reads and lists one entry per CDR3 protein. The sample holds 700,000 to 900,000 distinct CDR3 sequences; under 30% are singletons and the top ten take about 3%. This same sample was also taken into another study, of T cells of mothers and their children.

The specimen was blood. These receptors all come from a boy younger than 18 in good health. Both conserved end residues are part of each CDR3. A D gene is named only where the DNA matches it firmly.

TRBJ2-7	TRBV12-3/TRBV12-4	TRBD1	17	CASSLEVWDRGQYEQYF
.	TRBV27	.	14	CASSTIGGPYEQYF
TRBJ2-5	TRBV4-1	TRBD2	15	CASSPVLAGQETQYF
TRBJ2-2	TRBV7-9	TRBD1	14	CASSWTGRTGELFF
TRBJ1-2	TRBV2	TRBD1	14	CASNLQGAQYGYTF
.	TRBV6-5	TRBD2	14	CASTKRSGGNEQFF
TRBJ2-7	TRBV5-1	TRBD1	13	CASSRQGDHEQYF
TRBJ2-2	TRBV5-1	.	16	CASSLAEGRGTGELFF
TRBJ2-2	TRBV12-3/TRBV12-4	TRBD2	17	CASSPKRGASGTGELFF
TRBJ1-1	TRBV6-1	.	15	CASKFLRTVNTEAFF
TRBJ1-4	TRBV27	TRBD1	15	CASSGLTGLGEKLFF
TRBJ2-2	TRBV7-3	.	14	CASSPLVFAGELFF
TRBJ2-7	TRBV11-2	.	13	CASSLDRSDEQYF
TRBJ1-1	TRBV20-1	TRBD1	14	CSASPGQQNTEAFF
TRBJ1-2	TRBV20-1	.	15	CSAQARYREAYGYTF
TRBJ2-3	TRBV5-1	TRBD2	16	CASSEGTSGPTDTQYF
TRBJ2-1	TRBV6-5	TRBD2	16	CASSLPSGGPPNEQFF
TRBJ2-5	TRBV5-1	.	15	CASSLMGTSTETQYF
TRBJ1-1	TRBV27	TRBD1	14	CASSWDRGRTEAFF
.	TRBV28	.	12	CASRPRGHEQYF
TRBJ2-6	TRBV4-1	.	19	CASSLAYRASSSGANVLTF
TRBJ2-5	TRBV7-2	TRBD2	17	CASSSGLAGGGAETQYF
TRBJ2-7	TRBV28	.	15	CASRQIPRRSYEQYF
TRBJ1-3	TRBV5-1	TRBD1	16	CASSLAGTGHGNTIYF
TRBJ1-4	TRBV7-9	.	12	CASSSSSGKLFF
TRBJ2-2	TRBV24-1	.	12	CATPGESGELFF
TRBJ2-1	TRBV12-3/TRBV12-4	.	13	CASSERTEIGSFF
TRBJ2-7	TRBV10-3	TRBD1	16	CAISEQDRGSSYEQYF